This T cell receptor beta chain was recovered during a study of graft-versus-host responses after intestinal transplantation. Study-wide background: Transplant recipients had multivisceral, liver-intestinal, or isolated intestinal grafts.

CDR1 is SGHTS, CDR2 YDEGEE, per germline. Trimming removed 4 bases from V and 0 bases from J, with 8 bases in between. CDR3 length: 14 amino acids. The study, taken as a whole, reports: Across patients carrying graft-donor T cell macrochimerism, allografts held high graft-versus-host to host-versus-graft clonal ratios.

Worth noting for this clone: As yet, its antigen is unknown. Distinct nucleotide sequences in the sample also encode this CDR3.

Generated by immunoSEQ multiplex PCR, the TCRdb table keeps only in-frame clones and is missing some. This table has fewer than 45,000 clones, roughly 90% appearing once. This chain links TRBV5-8 with TRBJ1-3, with unresolved D. Sequencing was performed on PBMCs, taken 524 days after transplant. The sequence was obtained from a human patient who received an intestinal transplant, so some T cells may come from the graft donor. The CDR3 spells CASSLRLSGNTIYF. CDR3 bases: TGTGCCAGCAGCCTCAGACTCTCTGGAAACACCATATATTTT. Looking up the rest from reference TRBV5-8 and TRBJ1-3 gives the full variable domain: EAGVTQSPTHLIKTRGQQATLRCSPISGHTSVYWYQQALGLGLQFLLWYDEGEERNRGNFPPRFSGRQFPNYSSELNVNALELEDSALYLCASSLRLSGNTIYFGEGSWLTVV.